One T cell receptor beta chain is described in this entry. What it recognizes is unknown. The protocol was immunoSEQ multiplex PCR, while the TCRdb copy is restricted to in-frame clones and leaves out a portion. Of under 20,000 clones listed, about 90% are singletons. The data originate from a study of lymphopenia after photon versus proton radiotherapy. Study-wide findings and caveats: Authors raise, but do not show, better survival with proton therapy. Photon-treated patients lost naive T cells and TCR diversity; proton-treated stayed stable. Post-nadir diversity loss with photons came from oligoclonal expansion, particularly CD8+ Temra cells. Larger post-nadir TCR diversity loss correlated inversely with survival in deceased patients.

This CDR3 has 14 amino acids. V was clipped by 4 bases and J by 4 bases, with 16 bases between them. Per the germline V gene, CDR1 is SQVTM and CDR2 is ANQGSEA. The TCR was taken from a man between 60 and 75 years old with pancreatic cancer. The genes are TRBV29-1 and TRBJ1-1; D call uncertain. The source was peripheral blood, collected from a patient treated with photon-based radiotherapy. Here the CDR3 reads CSVVGRSKPTEAFF. In DNA form, the CDR3 reads TGCAGCGTTGTGGGGAGATCCAAACCCACTGAAGCTTTCTTT.